The entry below describes one T cell receptor (beta chain). The data stem from a study of blood T cells in healthy people across ages. Through a sample-barcoded 5' primer and a J-beta primer mix, a second PCR was run for roughly 7 to 12 cycles. The yield of each sample was at least 3 million CDR3-containing paired-end reads. TCRdb fed the 5' RACE reads into MiXCR, producing one record per CDR3 protein. The sample records hundreds of thousands of distinct CDR3 sequences, roughly 60% being singletons. The sample was blood. The receptor comes from a man aged 25-45 years in good health.

The CDR3 region is CAIRMGGDRGDEQFF. The DNA of the CDR3 is TGTGCCATCAGGATGGGGGGGGACAGGGGGGATGAGCAGTTCTTC. V gene TRBV10-3 combines with J gene TRBJ2-1, with TRBD1 matching 11 bases. The germline V gene has CDR1 ENHRY and CDR2 SYGVKD. The CDR3 has 15 amino acids. Trimming removed 6 bases from V and 8 bases from J; junction bases left unmatched: 9.